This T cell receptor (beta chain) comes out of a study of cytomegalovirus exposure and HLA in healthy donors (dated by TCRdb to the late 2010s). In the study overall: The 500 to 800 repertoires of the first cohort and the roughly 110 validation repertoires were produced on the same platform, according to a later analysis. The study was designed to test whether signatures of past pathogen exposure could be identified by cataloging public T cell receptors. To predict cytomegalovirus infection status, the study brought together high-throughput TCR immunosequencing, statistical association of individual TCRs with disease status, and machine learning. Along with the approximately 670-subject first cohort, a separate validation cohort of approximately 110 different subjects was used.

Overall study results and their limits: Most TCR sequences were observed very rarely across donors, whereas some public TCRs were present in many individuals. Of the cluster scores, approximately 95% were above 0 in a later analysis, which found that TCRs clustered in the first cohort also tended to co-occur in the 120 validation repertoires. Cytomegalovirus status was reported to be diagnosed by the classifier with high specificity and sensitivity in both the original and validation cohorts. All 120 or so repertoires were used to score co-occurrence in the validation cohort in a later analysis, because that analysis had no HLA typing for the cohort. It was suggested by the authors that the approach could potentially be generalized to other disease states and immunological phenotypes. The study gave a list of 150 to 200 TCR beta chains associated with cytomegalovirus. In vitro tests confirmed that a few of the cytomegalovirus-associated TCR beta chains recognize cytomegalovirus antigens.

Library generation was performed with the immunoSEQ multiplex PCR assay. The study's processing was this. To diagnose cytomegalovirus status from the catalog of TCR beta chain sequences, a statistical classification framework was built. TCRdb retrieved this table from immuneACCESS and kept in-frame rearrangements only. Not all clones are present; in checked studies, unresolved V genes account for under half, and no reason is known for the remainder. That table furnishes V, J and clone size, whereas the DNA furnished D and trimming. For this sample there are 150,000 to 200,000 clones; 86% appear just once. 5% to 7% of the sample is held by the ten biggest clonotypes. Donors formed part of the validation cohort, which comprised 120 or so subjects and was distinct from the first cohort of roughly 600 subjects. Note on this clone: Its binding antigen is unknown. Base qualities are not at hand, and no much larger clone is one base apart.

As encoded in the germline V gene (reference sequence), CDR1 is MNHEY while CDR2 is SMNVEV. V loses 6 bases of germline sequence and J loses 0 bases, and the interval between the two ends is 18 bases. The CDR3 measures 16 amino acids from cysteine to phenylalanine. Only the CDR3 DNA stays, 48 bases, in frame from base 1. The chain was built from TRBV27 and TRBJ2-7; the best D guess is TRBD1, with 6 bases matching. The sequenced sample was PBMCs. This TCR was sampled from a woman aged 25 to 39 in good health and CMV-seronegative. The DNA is TGTGCCAGCAGCTCCCCGACAGGAAAGAGCTCCTACGAGCAGTACTTC. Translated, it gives CASSSPTGKSSYEQYF.